The 3 T cell receptor beta chains below come from one sample, sequenced in a study of cytomegalovirus exposure and HLA in healthy donors. The primer mix had 60 Vbeta and 13 Jbeta primers. Sequenced by immunoSEQ multiplex PCR; TCRdb stores in-frame clones only, minus some. Of roughly 180,000 clones listed, about three quarters were seen once; the top ten hold over 12%. The sequencing input was PBMCs. The receptors originated from a man aged 45 to 65 in good health and CMV-seropositive.

The chain carries TRBV19 and TRBJ2-5; a weak D match, TRBD1 (6 bases). V was clipped by 8 bases and J by 4 bases, with 17 bases between them. Germline CDR1 reads LNHDA; CDR2 reads SQIVND (reference sequence). The CDR3 extends over 14 amino acids. The CDR3 DNA is TGTGCCAGTCCTAAGAGGGGGTGGCGAGAGACCCAGTACTTC. Translating it yields CASPKRGWRETQYF.

The chain links TRBV6-4 to TRBJ2-5; 12 positions match TRBD2. Germline assignment: CDR1 MRHNA and CDR2 SNTAGT. V shed 5 bases, J shed 5 bases, and the junction held 12 bases outside the gene matches. This CDR3 has 17 amino acids. In DNA, the CDR3 is TGTGCCAGCAGTTCTTTTCTAGCGGGGGGGCCCGGGGAGACCCAGTACTTC. It translates to CASSSFLAGGPGETQYF.

The chain recombines TRBV25-1 with TRBJ2-1, with 11 bases lining up with TRBD2. Germline V lookup: CDR1 MGHDK, CDR2 SYGVNS. The V segment lost 4 bases and the J segment 5 bases; nucleotides outside the gene matches: 4. The CDR3 is 15 residues long. CDR3 sequence (DNA): TGTGCCAGCAGTGGGAGACTAGCGGGGCACAATGAGCAGTTCTTC. It codes for CASSGRLAGHNEQFF.